This TCR beta chain is from a study of T cells after yellow fever vaccination. This CDR3 contains 13 residues. Germline CDR1 and CDR2: SGHDT and YYEEEE. V lost 0 bases, J lost 4 bases, and 7 bases lay in between. Comments on this clonotype: Its cognate antigen is unknown.

TCRdb used MiXCR to reprocess the 5' RACE reads, holding one entry per CDR3 protein. The sample gives 300,000 to 400,000 distinct CDR3 sequences, about 7.8% of which show up once; 15% to 20% is in the top ten. Study-level points and caveats: Secondary responses were weaker yet peaked faster, day 5 versus 15. Repertoires obtained by FACS sorting could include abundant clonotypes that entered as contaminants from the bulk population.

The clonotype comes from a man between 18 and 29 years old who received the YFV17D yellow fever vaccine. Specimen: PBMCs, collected around 45 days after the first yellow fever vaccination. The chain is built from TRBV5-6 and TRBJ2-5, with D possibly TRBD1 on 5 matching bases. The CDR3 DNA reads TGTGCCAGCAGCTTGGAAAGGGGAGAGACCCAGTACTTC. This translates into CASSLERGETQYF.